The text below deals with one T cell receptor (beta chain). This sample was included in a study of PD-L1 blockade in urothelial cancer. Overall study context: The patients first took atezolizumab in about 2014, receiving 1,200 mg intravenously every 3 weeks. Most of the 29 patients were males with bladder-origin urothelial cancer.

Specified time point: peripheral blood 6 weeks after treatment start. Patients yielded 1 to 8 samples each, pretreatment and on-treatment. Each PCR reaction had synthetic TCR analog templates spiked into it. This table comes from immunoSEQ multiplex PCR, and its TCRdb copy is limited to in-frame clones, with some not included. The sample consists of approximately 91,000 clones, roughly 80% of them appearing once. Germline CDR1 is SGDLS and CDR2 is YYNGEE. The CDR3 sequence is 16 residues long. Trimming at V came to 4 bases and at J to 4 bases, leaving 9 bases not matched to a gene. Specimen: PBMCs, collected around atezolizumab (anti-PD-L1) treatment. This chain joins TRBV9 and TRBJ2-3; 10 nucleotides align to TRBD2. This clonotype originated in a man between 65 and 85 years old with urothelial cancer. The CDR3 coding sequence is TGTGCCAGCAGCCCGACCGGGACTAGCGCCGCAGATACGCAGTATTTT. This encodes CASSPTGTSAADTQYF.